A selection of T cell receptor beta chains follows, all from one sample in a study of T-cell memory formation after mild COVID-19. One entry per CDR3 protein results from TCRdb running MiXCR on the 5' RACE reads. This sample has 450,000 to 650,000 distinct CDR3 sequences, with just over 20% found just once. Sequenced sample: PBMCs or a T cell subset sorted from them (not recorded which). The origin of the receptors is an adult woman who had mild COVID-19 (a few samples of this study predate the infection). Cell type and time point are not known. CDR3s include the opening cysteine and the closing phenylalanine or tryptophan. The order of the fields is V gene, D gene, J gene, CDR3 length, clone size, CDR3 protein, CDR3 DNA. D genes are given only for firm matches. Rows may omit the clone size; those that give it use once, few, many or a size class.

v_call: TRBV19
d_call: .
j_call: TRBJ2-2
cdr3_length: 14
clone_size: few
cdr3_aa: CASRPGTYTGELFF
cdr3_nt: TGTGCCAGTAGACCCGGGACTTACACCGGGGAGCTGTTTTTT

v_call: TRBV29-1
d_call: .
j_call: TRBJ1-2
cdr3_length: 13
clone_size: few
cdr3_aa: CSVMSGRGYGYTF
cdr3_nt: TGCAGCGTTATGTCAGGGCGCGGCTATGGCTACACCTTC

v_call: TRBV4-3
d_call: .
j_call: TRBJ2-2
cdr3_length: 13
clone_size: few
cdr3_aa: CASSHQNTGELFF
cdr3_nt: TGCGCCAGCAGCCACCAAAACACCGGGGAGCTGTTTTTT

v_call: TRBV5-6
d_call: TRBD2
j_call: TRBJ2-7
cdr3_length: 15
clone_size: .
cdr3_aa: CASSMTSGASYEQYF
cdr3_nt: TGTGCCAGCAGCATGACTAGCGGGGCTTCCTACGAGCAGTACTTC

v_call: TRBV6-1
d_call: .
j_call: TRBJ1-5
cdr3_length: 13
clone_size: .
cdr3_aa: CASSWERDQPQHF
cdr3_nt: TGTGCCAGCAGTTGGGAGCGCGATCAGCCCCAGCATTTT

v_call: TRBV3-1
d_call: TRBD2
j_call: TRBJ2-2
cdr3_length: 16
clone_size: few
cdr3_aa: CASSQLAVRNTGELFF
cdr3_nt: TGTGCCAGCAGCCAACTAGCGGTGAGGAACACCGGGGAGCTGTTTTTT

v_call: TRBV24-1
d_call: .
j_call: TRBJ2-3
cdr3_length: 11
clone_size: .
cdr3_aa: CATSLASAQYF
cdr3_nt: TGTGCCACCAGTTTAGCGAGTGCGCAGTATTTT

v_call: TRBV6-6
d_call: .
j_call: TRBJ2-7
cdr3_length: 14
clone_size: .
cdr3_aa: CASSYSPYSYEQYF
cdr3_nt: TGTGCCAGCAGTTACTCGCCCTACTCCTACGAGCAGTACTTC

v_call: TRBV12-3/TRBV12-4
d_call: TRBD2
j_call: TRBJ2-3
cdr3_length: 15
clone_size: few
cdr3_aa: CASSLSSGGADTQYF
cdr3_nt: TGTGCCAGCAGTTTATCTAGCGGGGGGGCGGATACGCAGTATTTT

v_call: TRBV6-6
d_call: TRBD1
j_call: TRBJ1-6
cdr3_length: 13
clone_size: .
cdr3_aa: CASRRTGGSPLHF
cdr3_nt: TGTGCCAGCAGGCGAACAGGGGGTTCACCCCTCCACTTT

v_call: TRBV12-3/TRBV12-4
d_call: TRBD2
j_call: TRBJ2-1
cdr3_length: 15
clone_size: .
cdr3_aa: CASSTSGSGYNEQFF
cdr3_nt: TGTGCCAGCAGCACTAGCGGGAGTGGGTACAATGAGCAGTTCTTC

v_call: TRBV5-1
d_call: .
j_call: TRBJ2-5
cdr3_length: 15
clone_size: few
cdr3_aa: CASSPGTAYQETQYF
cdr3_nt: TGCGCCAGCAGCCCCGGGACCGCGTACCAAGAGACCCAGTACTTC

v_call: TRBV7-8
d_call: .
j_call: TRBJ1-5
cdr3_length: 17
clone_size: many
cdr3_aa: CASSLVSGRGRRTPQHF
cdr3_nt: TGTGCCAGCAGCTTGGTTTCAGGGAGGGGCCGACGGACGCCCCAGCATTTT

v_call: TRBV7-8
d_call: .
j_call: TRBJ2-2
cdr3_length: 17
clone_size: .
cdr3_aa: CASSSRGGQKNTGELFF
cdr3_nt: TGTGCCAGCAGCTCTAGGGGGGGTCAGAAGAACACCGGGGAGCTGTTTTTT

v_call: TRBV10-3
d_call: .
j_call: TRBJ2-3
cdr3_length: 15
clone_size: .
cdr3_aa: CAISAATDRTDTQYF
cdr3_nt: TGTGCCATCAGTGCGGCGACAGACCGCACAGATACGCAGTATTTT

v_call: TRBV11-2
d_call: TRBD2
j_call: TRBJ2-2
cdr3_length: 16
clone_size: many
cdr3_aa: CASSHRAGGRPGELFF
cdr3_nt: TGTGCCAGCTCCCACAGAGCGGGGGGGCGTCCCGGGGAGCTGTTTTTT

v_call: TRBV10-3
d_call: TRBD2
j_call: TRBJ2-7
cdr3_length: 16
clone_size: few
cdr3_aa: CAISRLAGGPGEEQYF
cdr3_nt: TGTGCCATCAGCAGACTAGCGGGAGGGCCCGGGGAAGAGCAGTACTTC

v_call: TRBV20-1
d_call: .
j_call: TRBJ2-7
cdr3_length: 12
clone_size: few
cdr3_aa: CSARPGEYEQYF
cdr3_nt: TGCAGTGCTAGGCCGGGGGAGTACGAGCAGTACTTC

v_call: TRBV24-1
d_call: .
j_call: TRBJ1-5
cdr3_length: 12
clone_size: few
cdr3_aa: CATSRWPGPQHF
cdr3_nt: TGTGCCACCAGTAGGTGGCCCGGGCCCCAGCATTTT

v_call: TRBV21-1
d_call: .
j_call: TRBJ2-3
cdr3_length: 20
clone_size: .
cdr3_aa: CASSLPTRETPSPSTDTQYF
cdr3_nt: TGTGCCAGCAGCCTTCCTACTCGGGAGACGCCTTCTCCTAGCACAGATACGCAGTATTTT

v_call: TRBV11-2
d_call: .
j_call: TRBJ2-7
cdr3_length: 18
clone_size: .
cdr3_aa: CASSLSPIPTDLTYEQYF
cdr3_nt: TGTGCCAGCAGCTTATCACCGATCCCGACTGACCTGACCTACGAGCAGTACTTC

v_call: TRBV28
d_call: .
j_call: TRBJ1-5
cdr3_length: 13
clone_size: .
cdr3_aa: CASPEYSNQPQHF
cdr3_nt: TGTGCCAGCCCGGAGTATAGCAATCAGCCCCAGCATTTT

v_call: TRBV5-1
d_call: .
j_call: TRBJ2-3
cdr3_length: 18
clone_size: few
cdr3_aa: CASSSFPVAEPRQDTQYF
cdr3_nt: TGCGCCAGCAGCTCCTTCCCCGTGGCGGAGCCCCGGCAGGATACGCAGTATTTT

v_call: TRBV24-1
d_call: TRBD1
j_call: TRBJ2-1
cdr3_length: 13
clone_size: few
cdr3_aa: CATSDYRGYEQFF
cdr3_nt: TGTGCCACCAGTGACTACAGGGGATATGAGCAGTTCTTC

v_call: TRBV7-8
d_call: .
j_call: TRBJ2-3
cdr3_length: 14
clone_size: .
cdr3_aa: CASSLFGVGDTQYF
cdr3_nt: TGTGCCAGCAGCTTATTTGGGGTCGGAGATACGCAGTATTTT

v_call: TRBV12-3/TRBV12-4
d_call: .
j_call: TRBJ2-5
cdr3_length: 14
clone_size: many
cdr3_aa: CASSLRAGGETQYF
cdr3_nt: TGTGCCAGCAGTTTAAGGGCTGGGGGAGAGACCCAGTACTTC

v_call: TRBV7-2
d_call: TRBD1
j_call: TRBJ2-7
cdr3_length: 14
clone_size: few
cdr3_aa: CASSEDRGNYEQYF
cdr3_nt: TGTGCCAGCAGCGAGGACAGGGGGAACTACGAGCAGTACTTC

v_call: TRBV5-6
d_call: .
j_call: TRBJ2-7
cdr3_length: 12
clone_size: few
cdr3_aa: CASSLTDSEQYF
cdr3_nt: TGTGCCAGCAGCTTGACAGATTCCGAGCAGTACTTC

v_call: TRBV7-9
d_call: TRBD2
j_call: TRBJ2-1
cdr3_length: 15
clone_size: few
cdr3_aa: CASSPAGARYNEQFF
cdr3_nt: TGTGCCAGCAGCCCAGCGGGAGCGCGGTACAATGAGCAGTTCTTC

v_call: TRBV30
d_call: TRBD1
j_call: TRBJ2-4
cdr3_length: 16
clone_size: .
cdr3_aa: CAWSRLQGQGQDIQYF
cdr3_nt: TGTGCCTGGAGTAGACTTCAGGGACAGGGCCAAGACATTCAGTACTTC

v_call: TRBV29-1
d_call: .
j_call: TRBJ1-1
cdr3_length: 15
clone_size: .
cdr3_aa: CSVEVSGEGRTEAFF
cdr3_nt: TGCAGCGTTGAAGTTTCGGGGGAGGGAAGGACTGAAGCTTTCTTT

v_call: TRBV5-1
d_call: .
j_call: TRBJ1-2
cdr3_length: 14
clone_size: .
cdr3_aa: CASRDSTGGYGYTF
cdr3_nt: TGCGCCAGCCGAGATTCGACAGGCGGCTATGGCTACACCTTC

v_call: TRBV4-3
d_call: .
j_call: TRBJ2-1
cdr3_length: 16
clone_size: .
cdr3_aa: CASSQDWSLPGNEQFF
cdr3_nt: TGCGCCAGCAGCCAAGATTGGAGCCTGCCGGGCAATGAGCAGTTCTTC

v_call: TRBV5-1
d_call: .
j_call: TRBJ2-5
cdr3_length: 15
clone_size: .
cdr3_aa: CASSQGGGGQETQYF
cdr3_nt: TGCGCCAGCAGCCAAGGTGGGGGGGGCCAGGAGACCCAGTACTTC

v_call: TRBV3-1
d_call: .
j_call: TRBJ2-2
cdr3_length: 16
clone_size: few
cdr3_aa: CASSQVYREPPGELFF
cdr3_nt: TGTGCCAGCAGCCAAGTGTATCGGGAGCCCCCCGGGGAGCTGTTTTTT

v_call: TRBV24-1
d_call: TRBD2
j_call: TRBJ2-7
cdr3_length: 12
clone_size: .
cdr3_aa: CATSSGNYEQYF
cdr3_nt: TGTGCCACCAGTAGCGGGAACTACGAGCAGTACTTC

v_call: TRBV7-2
d_call: TRBD2
j_call: TRBJ2-7
cdr3_length: 16
clone_size: .
cdr3_aa: CASSLVAGAGSYEQYF
cdr3_nt: TGTGCCAGCAGCTTAGTAGCGGGAGCGGGGTCCTACGAGCAGTACTTC

v_call: TRBV4-3
d_call: .
j_call: TRBJ2-3
cdr3_length: 17
clone_size: few
cdr3_aa: CASSQDGSGRGTDTQYF
cdr3_nt: TGCGCCAGCAGCCAAGACGGTTCGGGACGGGGCACAGATACGCAGTATTTT

v_call: TRBV7-9
d_call: TRBD2
j_call: TRBJ2-7
cdr3_length: 14
clone_size: once
cdr3_aa: CASSLGGGIDEQYF
cdr3_nt: TGTGCCAGCAGCTTAGGCGGGGGGATCGACGAGCAGTACTTC

v_call: TRBV12-5
d_call: TRBD1
j_call: TRBJ2-5
cdr3_length: 15
clone_size: few
cdr3_aa: CASGGHTGVLETQYF
cdr3_nt: TGTGCTAGTGGGGGACATACAGGGGTTTTGGAGACCCAGTACTTC

v_call: TRBV7-8
d_call: TRBD2
j_call: TRBJ2-1
cdr3_length: 17
clone_size: .
cdr3_aa: CASSSRTSGSSYNEQFF
cdr3_nt: TGTGCCAGCAGCTCCCGGACTAGCGGGAGCTCCTACAATGAGCAGTTCTTC

v_call: TRBV4-1
d_call: TRBD2
j_call: TRBJ2-3
cdr3_length: 17
clone_size: .
cdr3_aa: CASSQVPAGGPADTQYF
cdr3_nt: TGCGCCAGCAGCCAAGTTCCAGCGGGGGGGCCCGCAGATACGCAGTATTTT

v_call: TRBV28
d_call: TRBD1
j_call: TRBJ2-7
cdr3_length: 14
clone_size: few
cdr3_aa: CASRTGGPVYEQYF
cdr3_nt: TGTGCCAGCAGAACAGGGGGCCCGGTCTACGAGCAGTACTTC

v_call: TRBV3-1
d_call: TRBD1
j_call: TRBJ2-2
cdr3_length: 15
clone_size: .
cdr3_aa: CASSRGTGGTGELFF
cdr3_nt: TGTGCCAGCAGCCGGGGGACAGGGGGGACCGGGGAGCTGTTTTTT

v_call: TRBV2
d_call: .
j_call: TRBJ1-1
cdr3_length: 13
clone_size: few
cdr3_aa: CASKRGERSEAFF
cdr3_nt: TGTGCCAGCAAGCGGGGGGAGAGGTCTGAAGCTTTCTTT

v_call: TRBV12-3/TRBV12-4
d_call: .
j_call: TRBJ2-7
cdr3_length: 11
clone_size: many
cdr3_aa: CASSFRDEQYF
cdr3_nt: TGTGCCAGCAGTTTTAGGGACGAGCAGTACTTC

v_call: TRBV16
d_call: TRBD1
j_call: TRBJ1-4
cdr3_length: 13
clone_size: .
cdr3_aa: CASSRQGNEKLFF
cdr3_nt: TGTGCCAGCAGCAGACAGGGGAATGAAAAACTGTTTTTT

v_call: TRBV7-6
d_call: .
j_call: TRBJ1-1
cdr3_length: 16
clone_size: few
cdr3_aa: CASSLAPVGRNTEAFF
cdr3_nt: TGTGCCAGCAGCTTAGCGCCGGTGGGTAGGAACACTGAAGCTTTCTTT

v_call: TRBV18
d_call: TRBD1
j_call: TRBJ2-7
cdr3_length: 14
clone_size: .
cdr3_aa: CASSQGTVGYEQYF
cdr3_nt: TGTGCCAGCTCCCAGGGGACAGTTGGTTACGAGCAGTACTTC

v_call: TRBV7-6
d_call: TRBD1
j_call: TRBJ1-3
cdr3_length: 17
clone_size: .
cdr3_aa: CASRIRVGQGVGNTIYF
cdr3_nt: TGTGCCAGCAGGATCAGGGTTGGACAGGGAGTAGGAAACACCATATATTTT

v_call: TRBV3-1
d_call: .
j_call: TRBJ2-5
cdr3_length: 13
clone_size: few
cdr3_aa: CASSQGGSETQYF
cdr3_nt: TGTGCCAGCAGCCAAGGGGGGAGTGAGACCCAGTACTTC

v_call: TRBV5-1
d_call: TRBD1
j_call: TRBJ2-3
cdr3_length: 17
clone_size: .
cdr3_aa: CASSLERPGQGADTQYF
cdr3_nt: TGCGCCAGCAGCTTGGAAAGACCGGGACAGGGGGCAGATACGCAGTATTTT

v_call: TRBV3-1
d_call: .
j_call: TRBJ1-2
cdr3_length: 15
clone_size: few
cdr3_aa: CASSQEGGARYGYTF
cdr3_nt: TGTGCCAGCAGCCAAGAGGGAGGGGCCCGATATGGCTACACCTTC

v_call: TRBV24-1
d_call: TRBD1
j_call: TRBJ2-3
cdr3_length: 20
clone_size: .
cdr3_aa: CATSGGTGDTILPRTDTQYF
cdr3_nt: TGTGCCACCAGTGGAGGGACAGGGGACACTATTTTACCCCGCACAGATACGCAGTATTTT

v_call: TRBV5-1
d_call: .
j_call: TRBJ1-1
cdr3_length: 14
clone_size: .
cdr3_aa: CASSLRNKNTEAFF
cdr3_nt: TGCGCCAGCAGCTTGCGGAATAAGAACACTGAAGCTTTCTTT

v_call: TRBV6-6
d_call: .
j_call: TRBJ1-3
cdr3_length: 16
clone_size: few
cdr3_aa: CASSYLGRSSGNTIYF
cdr3_nt: TGTGCCAGCAGTTACCTGGGACGGAGCTCTGGAAACACCATATATTTT

v_call: TRBV5-1
d_call: .
j_call: TRBJ2-1
cdr3_length: 13
clone_size: few
cdr3_aa: CASSLDMAPEQFF
cdr3_nt: TGCGCCAGCAGCTTGGACATGGCCCCCGAGCAGTTCTTC